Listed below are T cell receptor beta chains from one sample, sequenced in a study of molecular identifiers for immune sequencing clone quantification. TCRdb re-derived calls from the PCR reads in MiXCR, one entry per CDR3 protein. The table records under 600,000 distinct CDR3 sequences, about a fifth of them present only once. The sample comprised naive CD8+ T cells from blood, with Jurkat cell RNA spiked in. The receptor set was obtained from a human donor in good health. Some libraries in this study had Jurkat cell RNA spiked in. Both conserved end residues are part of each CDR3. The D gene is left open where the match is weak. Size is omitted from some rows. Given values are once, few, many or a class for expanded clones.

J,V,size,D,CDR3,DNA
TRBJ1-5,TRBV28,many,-,CASSPRQSGVQPQHF,TGTGCCAGCAGTCCCAGACAGTCCGGGGTTCAGCCCCAGCATTTT
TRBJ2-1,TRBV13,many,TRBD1,CASSHYKQGVRYEQFF,TGTGCCAGCAGCCACTATAAACAGGGGGTTCGGTATGAGCAGTTCTTC
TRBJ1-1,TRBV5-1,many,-,CASTPSLGTEAFF,TGCGCCAGCACCCCTAGCTTGGGGACTGAAGCTTTCTTT
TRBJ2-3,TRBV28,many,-,CASSSSYTQYF,TGTGCCAGCAGTTCCTCGTATACGCAGTATTTT
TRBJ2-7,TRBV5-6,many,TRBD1,CASSLVGQGVYEQYF,TGTGCCAGCAGCTTAGTAGGACAGGGAGTCTACGAGCAGTACTTC
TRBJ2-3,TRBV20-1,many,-,CSATSIRAGLSTDTQYF,TGCAGTGCTACTTCTATCCGCGCCGGGCTTAGCACAGATACGCAGTATTTT
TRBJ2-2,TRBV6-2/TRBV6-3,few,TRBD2,CASSYWDLGGGANTGELFF,TGTGCCAGCAGTTACTGGGACTTGGGCGGGGGGGCCAACACCGGGGAGCTGTTTTTT
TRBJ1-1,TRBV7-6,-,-,CASSLRVGVNIEAFF,TGTGCCAGCAGCTTAAGGGTGGGCGTGAACATTGAAGCTTTCTTT
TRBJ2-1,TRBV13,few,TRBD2,CASSRRTSGKDEQFF,TGTGCCAGCAGCCGGCGGACTAGCGGGAAGGATGAGCAGTTCTTC
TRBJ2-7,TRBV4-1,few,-,CASRQDAGLGSYEQYF,TGCGCCAGCAGACAAGACGCGGGGTTGGGCTCCTACGAGCAGTACTTC
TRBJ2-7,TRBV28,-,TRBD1,CASSFLRGNSYEQYF,TGTGCCAGCAGTTTCCTCAGGGGGAACTCCTACGAGCAGTACTTC
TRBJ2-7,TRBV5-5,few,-,CASSSPGANIYEQYF,TGTGCCAGCAGCTCTCCGGGGGCTAACATATACGAGCAGTACTTC
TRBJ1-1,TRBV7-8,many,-,CASSLWGLVTEAFF,TGTGCCAGCAGCTTATGGGGTTTGGTAACTGAAGCTTTCTTT
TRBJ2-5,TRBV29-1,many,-,CSVPLIGPGKTQYF,TGCAGCGTCCCCCTTATCGGGCCGGGGAAGACCCAGTACTTC